One TCR beta chain is described in this entry. This sample is drawn from a study of CD8+ T cells in alopecia areata. Sequencing relied on a cDNA template that was reverse transcribed from extracted RNA. Profiling relied on immunoSEQ multiplex PCR, and the TCRdb table lists in-frame clones only, not all of them. Of about 250,000 clones in the sample, 45% to 70% were seen once. Specified treatment: oral pan-JAK inhibitor, 5-10 mg twice daily. The receptor's source is a human donor with alopecia areata. Sequenced material: CD4+ T cells sorted from blood, taken around week 53, from a patient treated with tofacitinib.

This CDR3 is CAWSVYRATEAFF. The DNA for the CDR3 is TGTGCCTGGAGTGTCTACAGGGCGACTGAAGCTTTCTTT. The chain is built from TRBV30 and TRBJ1-1; tentative D call: TRBD1 (6 bases). V was cut by 0 bases and J by 5 bases, with 10 bases left in between. CDR1 GTSNPN and CDR2 SVGIG come from the germline V gene (reference sequence). This CDR3 has 13 amino acids.